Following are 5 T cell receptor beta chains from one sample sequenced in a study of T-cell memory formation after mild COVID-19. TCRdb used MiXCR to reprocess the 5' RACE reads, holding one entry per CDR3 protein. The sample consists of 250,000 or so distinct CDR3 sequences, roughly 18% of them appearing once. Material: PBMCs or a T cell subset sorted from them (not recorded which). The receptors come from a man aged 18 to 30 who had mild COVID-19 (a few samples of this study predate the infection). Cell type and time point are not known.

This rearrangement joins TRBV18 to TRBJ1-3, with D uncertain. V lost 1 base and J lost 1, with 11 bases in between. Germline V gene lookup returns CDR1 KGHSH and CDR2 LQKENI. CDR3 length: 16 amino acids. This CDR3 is CASSPLKSRSGNTIYF. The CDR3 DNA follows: TGTGCCAGCTCACCACTTAAATCTCGGTCTGGAAACACCATATATTTT.

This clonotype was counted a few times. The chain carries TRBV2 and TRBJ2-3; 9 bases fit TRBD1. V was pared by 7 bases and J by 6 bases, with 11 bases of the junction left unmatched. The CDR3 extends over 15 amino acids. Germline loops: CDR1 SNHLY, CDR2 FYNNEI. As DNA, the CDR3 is TGTGCCAGCACCTCAGGCGGGACAGGGAGGGATACGCAGTATTTT. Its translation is CASTSGGTGRDTQYF.

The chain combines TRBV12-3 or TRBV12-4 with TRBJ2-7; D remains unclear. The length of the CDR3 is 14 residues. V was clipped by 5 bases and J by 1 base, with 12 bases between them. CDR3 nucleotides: TGTGCCAGCAGTCCCGCATGGGAATCCTACGAGCAGTACTTC. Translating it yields CASSPAWESYEQYF.

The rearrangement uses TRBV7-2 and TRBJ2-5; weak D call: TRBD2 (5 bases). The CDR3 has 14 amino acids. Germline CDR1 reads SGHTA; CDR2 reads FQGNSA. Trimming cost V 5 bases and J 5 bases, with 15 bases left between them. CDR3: CASSRSPGWETQYF. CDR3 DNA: TGTGCCAGCAGCCGCAGTCCGGGGTGGGAGACCCAGTACTTC.

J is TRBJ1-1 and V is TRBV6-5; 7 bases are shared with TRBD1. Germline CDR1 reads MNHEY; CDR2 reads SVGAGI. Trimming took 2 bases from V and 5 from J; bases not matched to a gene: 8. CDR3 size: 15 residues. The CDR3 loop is CASSYLGRGKTEAFF. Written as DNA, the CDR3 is TGTGCCAGCAGTTACCTGGGCAGGGGGAAGACTGAAGCTTTCTTT.